This entry describes one T cell receptor beta chain. The entry originates in a study of cytotoxic CD8 clonotypes in ibrutinib-treated CLL. Clones were read by immunoSEQ multiplex PCR, and TCRdb kept only the in-frame ones, dropping some. Of about 29,000 clones listed, more than 75% are singletons. Germline CDR1 SGHTA, CDR2 FQGNSA. The germline V and J ends were trimmed by 3 bases and 5 bases, with 13 bases remaining between them. This CDR3 spans 14 amino acids. The sequence came from a human donor with chronic lymphocytic leukemia. The chain uses TRBV7-2 and TRBJ1-1; a weak D match, TRBD1 (5 bases). The sequencing here drew on PBMCs, taken after 36 months of ibrutinib treatment. CDR3 residues: CASSFRDEWTEAFF. CDR3 in DNA: TGTGCCAGCAGCTTCCGGGACGAATGGACTGAAGCTTTCTTT.